The 30 T cell receptor beta chains reported below all come from one sample, sequenced in a study of vaccination and CD4 T cells after COVID-19. Noted treatment: approximately 9-day PBMC culture with coronavirus spike peptide pools or control peptides (ViraFEST assay). Oncomine TCR Beta short-read sequencing was applied to DNA from cultured CD4+ T cells. TCRdb redid the calling of the PCR reads with MiXCR, one entry per CDR3 protein. Of nearly 7,000 distinct CDR3 sequences listed, 70% to 80% were seen once; the top ten hold more than 25%. These receptors' antigens are unknown. Sequencing input: CD4+ T cells from blood, cultured in vitro. The receptors were gathered from a human donor who had recovered from COVID-19.

This clonotype is labeled as large (0.1 to 1%). The chain is built from TRBV6-2 or TRBV6-3 and TRBJ1-3, with D unclear. The CDR3 covers 14 residues. Germline lookup yields CDR1 MNHEY and CDR2 SVGEGT. V lost 7 bases, J lost 2 bases, and 12 bases lay in between. In DNA, the CDR3 is TGTGCCAGCACCCAGGCCGGGACTGGAAACACCATATATTTT. The encoded protein is CASTQAGTGNTIYF.

The chain joins TRBV2 to TRBJ1-2; 7 nucleotides agree with TRBD1. The CDR3 sequence is 13 residues long. Germline V gene data show CDR1 as SNHLY and CDR2 as FYNNEI. V trimming: 1 base; J trimming: 7 bases; junction bases outside the gene matches: 3. The CDR3 here is CASSEGQGFGYTF. CDR3 in DNA: TGTGCCAGCAGTGAAGGACAGGGCTTTGGCTACACCTTC.

This chain links TRBV11-2 with TRBJ2-7; D tentatively fits TRBD1 or TRBD2 (6 bases each). Trimming removed 0 bases from V and 3 bases from J, with 12 bases in between. The germline gives CDR1 SGHAT, CDR2 FQNNGV. This CDR3 contains 15 residues. The CDR3 DNA reads TGTGCCAGCAGCTTAGAGAGCAGGGGAGGCTACGAGCAGTACTTC. This sequence encodes CASSLESRGGYEQYF. Filled out from reference TRBV11-2 and TRBJ2-7, the complete variable domain reads EAGVAQSPRYKIIEKRQSVAFWCNPISGHATLYWYQQILGQGPKLLIQFQNNGVVDDSQLPKDRFSAERLKGVDSTLKIQPAKLEDSAVYLCASSLESRGGYEQYFGPGTRLTVT.

CDR3 bases: TGTGCCAGCAGCTTGACAGGCATGAACACTGAAGCTTTCTTT. Amino acids: CASSLTGMNTEAFF. The chain carries TRBV7-8 and TRBJ1-1; D possibly corresponds to TRBD1 (6 bases). Germline CDR1 SGHVS, CDR2 FQNEAQ. The CDR3 runs 14 residues. V lost 3 bases and J lost 0, with 8 bases in between.

The chain recombines TRBV6-6 with TRBJ2-2; TRBD2 aligns across 9 bases. CDR3 size: 15 residues. Germline V gene lookup returns CDR1 MNHNY and CDR2 SVGAGI (reference sequence). V gave up 7 bases and J gave up 4 bases; unmatched junction bases: 7. CDR3 loop: CASNPGLAATGELFF. The CDR3 DNA reads TGTGCCAGCAATCCGGGACTAGCAGCCACCGGGGAGCTGTTTTTT.

The rearrangement uses TRBV2 and TRBJ2-1; D is possibly TRBD1 (6 bases). V was cut by 5 bases and J by 5 bases, with 10 bases left in between. CDR1 and CDR2 from the germline V gene are SNHLY and FYNNEI. The length of the CDR3 is 13 residues. The CDR3 DNA sequence: TGTGCCAGCAGTAAGGACAGAAACAATGAGCAGTTCTTC. Its protein is CASSKDRNNEQFF.

The chain has TRBV7-9 and TRBJ1-2; D is unclear. CDR1 and CDR2 from the germline V gene are SEHNR and FQNEAQ (reference sequence). V was clipped by 1 base and J by 6 bases, with 0 bases between them. CDR3 length: 10 amino acids. For the CDR3, the DNA is TGTGCCAGCAGCTTAGATGGCTACACCTTC. It yields the protein CASSLDGYTF.

The rearrangement joins TRBV7-9 to TRBJ1-2, with D perhaps matching TRBD1 (6 bases). The length of the CDR3 is 15 residues. Germline assignment: CDR1 SEHNR and CDR2 FQNEAQ (reference sequence). The V end was cut by 5 bases, the J end by 0 bases, with 13 bases between. CDR3 sequence reads: CASSTWDNPNYGYTF. CDR3 bases: TGTGCCAGCAGCACCTGGGACAACCCTAACTATGGCTACACCTTC.

The CDR3 spells CATSDNAGTGATNTEAFF. CDR3 coding DNA: TGTGCCACCAGTGATAACGCCGGGACAGGGGCTACGAACACTGAAGCTTTCTTT. The gene calls are TRBV24-1 and TRBJ1-1, with 10 bases aligning to TRBD1. In germline, CDR1 is KGHDR, CDR2 SFDVKD. CDR3 length: 18 amino acids. V lost 3 bases and J lost 1; bases outside the gene matches: 10.

This chain connects TRBV10-3 to TRBJ2-2; 7 nucleotides match TRBD1. CDR1 and CDR2 (germline): ENHRY, SYGVKD. V shed 4 bases and J 3 bases; nucleotides not matched to a gene: 5. The CDR3 spans 15 residues. The CDR3 DNA reads TGTGCCATCAGTGGAGGACAGGTGGACACCGGGGAGCTGTTTTTT. Amino acids: CAISGGQVDTGELFF.

This clonotype was counted between two and nine times. V gene TRBV19 combines with J gene TRBJ2-5; TRBD2 agrees at 9 bases. The germline V gene encodes CDR1 LNHDA and CDR2 SQIVND (reference sequence). CDR3 length: 12 amino acids. V gave up 8 bases and J gave up 5 bases; unmatched junction bases: 3. In DNA, the CDR3 is TGTGCCAGTCAAGGACTAGCGGAGACCCAGTACTTC. It encodes CASQGLAETQYF.

V is TRBV20-1 and J is TRBJ1-2; D is unclear. CDR1 is DFQATT and CDR2 is SNEGSKA in the germline V gene (reference sequence). V shed 0 bases and J shed 8 bases, with 19 bases lying between them. CDR3 size: 15 residues. The CDR3 loop reads CSARETLTGSRGYTF. CDR3 nucleotides: TGCAGTGCTAGAGAGACCCTGACGGGCTCTCGGGGCTACACCTTC.

The chain links TRBV6-2 or TRBV6-3 to TRBJ1-1; D may be TRBD1 (5 bases). The germline gives CDR1 MNHEY, CDR2 SVGEGT. CDR3 size: 15 residues. V was pared by 6 bases and J by 5 bases, with 19 bases between. The CDR3 region is CASRSWPVGGTEAFF. The CDR3 DNA follows: TGTGCCAGCAGATCCTGGCCCGTCGGGGGGACTGAAGCTTTCTTT.

The chain combines TRBV10-3 with TRBJ1-1, with 9 nucleotides matching TRBD1. Germline values: CDR1 ENHRY, CDR2 SYGVKD. V trimming: 10 bases; J trimming: 5 bases; junction bases outside the gene matches: 8. The CDR3 covers 13 residues. DNA of the CDR3: TGTGCCACCGGACAGGGGATGGGGACTGAAGCTTTCTTT. It specifies CATGQGMGTEAFF.

The sample holds a few counts of this clonotype. Compared with germline, one end of the junction differs, possibly owing to a read error. The V and J genes are TRBV7-4 and TRBJ1-1; maybe TRBD1 (5 bases). The germline gives CDR1 SGHVT, CDR2 SQSDAQ. The CDR3 runs to 20 residues. CDR3 sequence reads: CASTLQASPLDLLMNTEAFF. Written as DNA, the CDR3 is TGTGCCAGCACCTTACAGGCCTCCCCGCTAGACCTCCTTATGAACACTGAAGCTTTCTTT.

The genes are TRBV7-9 and TRBJ1-5; D ambiguous. Germline loops: CDR1 SEHNR, CDR2 FQNEAQ (reference sequence). The CDR3 sequence is 15 residues long. Trimming cost V 11 bases and J 9 bases, with 26 bases left between them. The CDR3 loop is CARMVGQAKVAPQHF. The DNA of the CDR3 is TGTGCCCGAATGGTGGGTCAAGCGAAGGTAGCGCCCCAGCATTTT.

CDR3 nucleotide sequence: TGTGCCAGCAGCTTAGAGGGCCCTTTCGGGGAGCTGTTTTTT. Amino acids: CASSLEGPFGELFF. V and J are TRBV7-9 and TRBJ2-2; D call uncertain. Germline V lookup: CDR1 SEHNR, CDR2 FQNEAQ (reference sequence). The V gene lost 1 base and the J gene lost 7 bases, with 10 bases spanning the gap. The CDR3 runs to 14 residues.

This clonotype came up a few times. The chain joins TRBV7-9 to TRBJ2-2, with a possible D match to TRBD1 (5 bases). Germline CDR1 SEHNR, CDR2 FQNEAQ (reference sequence). There are 15 residues in the CDR3. The V and J ends lost 2 bases and 1 base respectively, with 8 bases between them. The CDR3 sequence: CASSLWGRNTGELFF. The CDR3 coding sequence is TGTGCCAGCAGCTTATGGGGCAGGAACACCGGGGAGCTGTTTTTT.

This clonotype was counted only a few times. The gene calls are TRBV6-1 and TRBJ1-2, with TRBD1 as a possible D gene (6 bases). CDR1 MNHNS and CDR2 SASEGT come from the germline V gene. This CDR3 region has 12 residues. V lost 7 bases and J lost 2, with 8 bases in between. CDR3 amino acids: CASTGENYGYTF. CDR3 bases: TGTGCCAGCACAGGGGAGAACTATGGCTACACCTTC.

The chain carries TRBV7-9 and TRBJ2-7; D gene ambiguous. Trimming removed 2 bases from V and 5 bases from J, with 7 bases in between. CDR3 length: 12 residues. CDR1 and CDR2 from the germline V gene are SEHNR and FQNEAQ (reference sequence). CDR3 nucleotide sequence: TGTGCCAGCAGCTTAAGGGTAAACGAGCAGTACTTC. This encodes CASSLRVNEQYF.

V is TRBV7-9 and J is TRBJ2-2, with 8 bases that match TRBD1. The junction had 9 bases not matched to a gene; V was cut back by 5 bases and J by 4 bases. The CDR3 runs to 16 residues. Germline CDR1 reads SEHNR; CDR2 reads FQNEAQ (reference sequence). The CDR3 loop reads CASSVPGTGGTGELFF. DNA for the CDR3: TGTGCCAGCAGCGTACCCGGGACAGGCGGCACCGGGGAGCTGTTTTTT.

This chain connects TRBV20-1 to TRBJ2-5; the D gene is possibly TRBD2 (6 bases). CDR3 size: 14 residues. The germline V gene encodes CDR1 DFQATT and CDR2 SNEGSKA (reference sequence). Trimming took 1 base from V and 2 from J, leaving 11 bases between them. The CDR3 DNA follows: TGCAGTGCTAGAGGGAGGGAGTGGCAAGAGACCCAGTACTTC. Encoded protein: CSARGREWQETQYF.

The chain uses TRBV10-1 and TRBJ2-5; 8 nucleotides match TRBD1. Germline V CDR1 and CDR2: WNHNN, SYGVQD (reference sequence). The ends lost 0 bases at V and 10 bases at J; junction bases unmatched: 7. This CDR3 has 14 residues. CDR3 amino acids: CASSESGQGGIQYF. CDR3 DNA sequence: TGCGCCAGCAGTGAGTCAGGACAGGGTGGGATCCAGTACTTC.

The gene calls are TRBV6-1 and TRBJ2-5; TRBD2 aligns across 9 bases. The CDR3 extends over 15 amino acids. The J segment lost 5 bases and the V segment lost 4 bases, leaving 8 bases of the junction unmatched. The germline gives CDR1 MNHNS, CDR2 SASEGT. The CDR3 bases are TGTGCCAGCAGTGTGGCTAGCGGGGTAGTTGAGACCCAGTACTTC. It encodes CASSVASGVVETQYF.

The V gene is TRBV30, the J gene TRBJ2-7; unclear D gene. Trimming cost V 1 base and J 3 bases, with 10 bases left between them. The CDR3 length is 13 residues. Germline loops: CDR1 GTSNPN, CDR2 SVGIG (reference sequence). The CDR3 reads CAWSASRNYEQYF. For the CDR3, the DNA is TGTGCCTGGAGTGCCTCCCGCAACTACGAGCAGTACTTC. The variable domain in full, with the rest retrieved from reference TRBV30 and TRBJ2-7, is SQTIHQWPATLVQPVGSPLSLECTVEGTSNPNLYWYRQAAGRGLQLLFYSVGIGQISSEVPQNLSASRPQDRQFILSSKKLLLSDSGFYLCAWSASRNYEQYFGPGTRLTVT.

This chain joins TRBV27 and TRBJ1-1, with 9 bases identical to TRBD1. The V segment lost 6 bases and the J segment 4 bases; nucleotides outside the gene matches: 3. Germline values: CDR1 MNHEY, CDR2 SMNVEV (reference sequence). This CDR3 region has 13 residues. CDR3 amino acids: CASRGQGGTEAFF. The CDR3 DNA follows: TGTGCCAGCAGGGGACAGGGCGGCACTGAAGCTTTCTTT.

The rearrangement uses TRBV7-9 and TRBJ2-7; no clear D. In germline, CDR1 is SEHNR, CDR2 FQNEAQ (reference sequence). The CDR3 spans 13 residues. Trimming took off 4 bases at V and 5 bases at J, with 12 bases between the two ends. The CDR3 bases are TGTGCCAGCAGCTCCATTAGTCGCGACGAGCAGTACTTC. Residues: CASSSISRDEQYF. Drawing the rest from reference TRBV7-9 and TRBJ2-7, the complete variable domain is DTGVSQNPRHKITKRGQNVTFRCDPISEHNRLYWYRQTLGQGPEFLTYFQNEAQLEKSRLLSDRFSAERPKGSFSTLEIQRTEQGDSAMYLCASSSISRDEQYFGPGTRLTVT.

The chain combines TRBV11-3 with TRBJ2-5; D may correspond to TRBD1 or TRBD2 (5 bases each). Trimming cost V 3 bases and J 2 bases, with 13 bases left between them. There are 15 residues in the CDR3. Germline CDR1 SGHNT, CDR2 YENEEA. The CDR3 DNA is TGTGCCAGCAGCTTTAGGGACCGCTTACAAGAGACCCAGTACTTC. Protein: CASSFRDRLQETQYF. The complete variable domain, with remaining parts taken from reference TRBV11-3 and TRBJ2-5, reads EAGVVQSPRYKIIEKKQPVAFWCNPISGHNTLYWYLQNLGQGPELLIRYENEEAVDDSQLPKDRFSAERLKGVDSTLKIQPAELGDSAVYLCASSFRDRLQETQYFGPGTRLLVL.

The CDR3 reads CASSQIGSCQPQHF. CDR3 in DNA: TGCGCCAGCAGTCAAATCGGGAGTTGTCAGCCCCAGCATTTT. The chain employs TRBV23-1 and TRBJ1-5; D is undetermined. TRBV23-1 has ORF status, its function being uncertain. V lost 2 bases and J lost 6, with 11 bases in between. The CDR3 length is 14 residues.

The V and J genes are TRBV27 and TRBJ2-5; TRBD2 matches at 12 bases. This CDR3 contains 18 residues. The trim removed 6 bases at V and 5 bases at J, leaving 16 bases unmatched. The V gene's germline CDR1 is MNHEY and CDR2 SMNVEV (reference sequence). CDR3 loop: CASSQKLTSGGAEETQYF. Here the CDR3 DNA reads TGTGCCAGCAGCCAAAAATTGACTAGCGGGGGCGCGGAGGAGACCCAGTACTTC.